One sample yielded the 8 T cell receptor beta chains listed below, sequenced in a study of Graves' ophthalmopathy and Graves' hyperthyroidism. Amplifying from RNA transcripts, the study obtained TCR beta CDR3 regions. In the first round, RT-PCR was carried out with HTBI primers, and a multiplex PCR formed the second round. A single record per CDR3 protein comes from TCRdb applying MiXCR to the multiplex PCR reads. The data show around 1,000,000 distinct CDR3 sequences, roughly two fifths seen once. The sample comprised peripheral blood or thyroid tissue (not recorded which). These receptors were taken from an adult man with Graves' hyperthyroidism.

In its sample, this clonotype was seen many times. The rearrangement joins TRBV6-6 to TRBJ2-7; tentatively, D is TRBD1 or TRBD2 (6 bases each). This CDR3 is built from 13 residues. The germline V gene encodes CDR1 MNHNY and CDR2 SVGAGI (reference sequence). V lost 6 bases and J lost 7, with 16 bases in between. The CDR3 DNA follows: TGTGCCAGCAGCACAGGGCTGGCGGGAGAGCAGTACTTC. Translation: CASSTGLAGEQYF.

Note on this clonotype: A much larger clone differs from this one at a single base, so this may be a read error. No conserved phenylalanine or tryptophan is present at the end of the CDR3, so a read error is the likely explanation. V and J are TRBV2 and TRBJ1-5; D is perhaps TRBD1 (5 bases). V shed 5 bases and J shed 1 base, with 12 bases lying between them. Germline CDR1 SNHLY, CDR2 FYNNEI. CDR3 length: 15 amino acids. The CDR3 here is CASSLGEWSNQPQHL. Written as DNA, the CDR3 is TGTGCCAGCAGTTTGGGGGAGTGGAGCAATCAGCCCCAGCATCTT.

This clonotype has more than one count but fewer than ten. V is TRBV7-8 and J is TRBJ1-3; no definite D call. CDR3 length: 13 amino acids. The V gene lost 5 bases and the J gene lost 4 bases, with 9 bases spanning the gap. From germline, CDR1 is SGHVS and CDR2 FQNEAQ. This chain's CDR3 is CASSASRGNTIYF. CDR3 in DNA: TGTGCCAGCAGCGCCTCTCGAGGAAACACCATATATTTT. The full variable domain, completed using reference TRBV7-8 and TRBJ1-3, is GAGVSQSPRYKVAKRGQDVALRCDPISGHVSLFWYQQALGQGPEFLTYFQNEAQLDKSGLPSDRFFAERPEGSVSTLKIQRTQQEDSAVYLCASSASRGNTIYFGEGSWLTVV.

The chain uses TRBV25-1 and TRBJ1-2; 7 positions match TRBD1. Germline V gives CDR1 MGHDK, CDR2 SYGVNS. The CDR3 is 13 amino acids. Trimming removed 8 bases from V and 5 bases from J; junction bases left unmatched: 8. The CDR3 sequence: CASQDRAGYGYTF. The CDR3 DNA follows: TGTGCCAGCCAAGACAGGGCTGGGTATGGCTACACCTTC.

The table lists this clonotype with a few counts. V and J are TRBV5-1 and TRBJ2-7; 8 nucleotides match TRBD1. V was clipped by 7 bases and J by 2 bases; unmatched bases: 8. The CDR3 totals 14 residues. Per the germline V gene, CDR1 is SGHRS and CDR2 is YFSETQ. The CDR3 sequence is CASRRTGRAYEQYF. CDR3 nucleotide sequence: TGCGCCAGCCGACGGACAGGGAGAGCCTACGAGCAGTACTTC.

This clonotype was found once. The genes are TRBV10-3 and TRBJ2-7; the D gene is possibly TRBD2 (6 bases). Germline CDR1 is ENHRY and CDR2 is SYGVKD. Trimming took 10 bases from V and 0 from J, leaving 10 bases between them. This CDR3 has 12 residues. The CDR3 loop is CANGGASYEQYF. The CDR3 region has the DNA TGTGCCAACGGGGGAGCCTCCTACGAGCAGTACTTC.

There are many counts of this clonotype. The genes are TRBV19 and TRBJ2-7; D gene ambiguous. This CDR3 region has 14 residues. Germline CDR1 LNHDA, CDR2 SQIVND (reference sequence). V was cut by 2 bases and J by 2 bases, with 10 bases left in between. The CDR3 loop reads CASSITRTAYEQYF. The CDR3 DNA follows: TGTGCCAGTAGTATAACCCGCACAGCCTACGAGCAGTACTTC.

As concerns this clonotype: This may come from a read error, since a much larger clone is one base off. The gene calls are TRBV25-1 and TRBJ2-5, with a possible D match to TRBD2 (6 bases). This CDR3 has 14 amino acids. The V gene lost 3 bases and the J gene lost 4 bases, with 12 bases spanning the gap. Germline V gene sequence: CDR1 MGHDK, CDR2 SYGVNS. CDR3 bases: TGTGCCAGCAGTGAGACTGGGGGGATAGAGACCCAGTACTTC. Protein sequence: CASSETGGIETQYF. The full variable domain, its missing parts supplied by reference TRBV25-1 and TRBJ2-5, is EADIYQTPRYLVIGTGKKITLECSQTMGHDKMYWYQQDPGMELHLIHYSYGVNSTEKGDLSSESTVSRIRTEHFPLTLESARPSHTSQYLCASSETGGIETQYFGPGTRLLVL.